This TCR beta chain was profiled in a study of regulatory T cells in long-lasting Graves disease. Background on the study: The study counted Graves' disease as persistent given over 5 years of antithyroid drugs and positive TSH receptor antibodies.

A few counts support this clonotype. Trimming cost V 6 bases and J 14 bases, with 19 bases left between them. CDR3 length equals 13 residues. Germline-derived CDR1 and CDR2 are MNHNS and SASEGT. Building the TCR beta libraries relied on iRepertoire HTBI primers, and CDR3 regions underwent Arm-PCR. Using its own MiXCR run on the multiplex PCR reads, TCRdb lists one record per CDR3 protein. The table includes 500,000 to 800,000 distinct CDR3 sequences, roughly 30% detected once. Indicated time point: persistent/refractory GD, antithyroid drugs over 5 years with positive TRAb. RNA isolated from PBMCs was used to make the TCR library. Xi'an, China, was home to the endocrinology department that provided patients.

The chain carries TRBV6-1 and TRBJ1-4; a possible D gene is TRBD1 (5 bases). This clonotype was sampled from a female donor with Graves disease. The sample in question was peripheral blood mononuclear cells (PBMCs), obtained when the disease was refractory, from a patient treated with antithyroid drugs. The CDR3 nucleotides read TGTGCCAGCAGCCCCGGGGGGAAGCCTGAGCTGTTTTTT. Translating it yields CASSPGGKPELFF.